This T cell receptor (beta chain) was sequenced for a study of PD-1 blockade in classical Hodgkin lymphoma. Whole-study results and caveats: Complete responders entered with baseline diversity on par with newly diagnosed patients, the results showed. Relapsed/refractory patients reportedly had the lowest baseline TCR diversity, below newly diagnosed patients, who were below healthy donors. Still unresolved is the cause of the repertoire differences, which may be disease activity or prior therapy. A significant rise in TCR diversity by C4D1 was seen for CD4+ but not CD8+ cells.

Measured with immunoSEQ multiplex PCR; TCRdb has only the in-frame clones, and not every one. The table has under 100,000 clones, 92% seen once; the top ten hold approximately 2.6%. The CDR3 is 14 amino acids. Trimming took off 3 bases at V and 3 bases at J, with 9 bases between the two ends. Germline values: CDR1 WNHNN, CDR2 SYGVQD (reference sequence). Every one of the patients relapsed after autologous stem cell transplantation (brentuximab vedotin exposure was variable). Concerning this clone itself: Antigen unknown.

This receptor was obtained from a human donor with classical Hodgkin lymphoma. The chain joins TRBV10-1 to TRBJ2-1, with no clear D. The specimen comprised peripheral blood mononuclear cells (PBMCs), sampled before the second cycle of nivolumab. CDR3 region: CASSDTRFYNEQFF. The CDR3 DNA is TGCGCCAGCAGTGATACCAGGTTCTACAATGAGCAGTTCTTC.